This TCR beta chain came from a study of TIL therapy for anti-PD-1-resistant metastatic lung cancer. The CDR3 totals 14 residues. Between the trimmed V and J ends, which lost 6 bases and 6 bases, there was a span of 16 bases. CDR1 and CDR2 from the germline V gene are SGHTA and FQGTGA. The immunoSEQ assay was v3. Measured with immunoSEQ multiplex PCR; TCRdb has only the in-frame clones, and not every one. This repertoire shows more than 35,000 clones, more than 60% found once; its top ten account for 4.5% to 6%. The time point denotes: pre-treatment sample, taken before nivolumab and TIL therapy. The TCR comes from a person aged 25 to 85 with non-small cell lung cancer. The chain carries TRBV7-3 and TRBJ2-3; D gene unclear. Sequenced here: blood, sampled at baseline. The CDR3 DNA is TGTGCCAGCAGTTATACCGGCCCCTCCGATACGCAGTATTTT. The encoded protein is CASSYTGPSDTQYF.